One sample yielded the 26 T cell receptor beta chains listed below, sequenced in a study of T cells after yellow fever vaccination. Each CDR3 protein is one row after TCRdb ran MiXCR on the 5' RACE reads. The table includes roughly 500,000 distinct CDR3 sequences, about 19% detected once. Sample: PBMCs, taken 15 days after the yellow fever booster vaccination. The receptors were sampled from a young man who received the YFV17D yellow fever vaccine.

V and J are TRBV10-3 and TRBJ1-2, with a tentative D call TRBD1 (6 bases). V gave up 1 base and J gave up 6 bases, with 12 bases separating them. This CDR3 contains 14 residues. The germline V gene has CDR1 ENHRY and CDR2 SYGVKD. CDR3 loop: CAISEFQDRDGYTF. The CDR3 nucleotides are TGTGCCATCAGTGAGTTTCAGGACAGAGATGGCTACACCTTC.

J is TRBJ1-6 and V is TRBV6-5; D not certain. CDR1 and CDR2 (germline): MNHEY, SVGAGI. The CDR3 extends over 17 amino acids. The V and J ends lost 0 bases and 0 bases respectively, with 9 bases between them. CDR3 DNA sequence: TGTGCCAGCAGTTACTCTTTTCGAGGCTCCTATAATTCACCCCTCCACTTT. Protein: CASSYSFRGSYNSPLHF.

The CDR3 nucleotides read TGCGCCAGCAGCTCCAATTCCAGAGAAAAACTGTTTTTT. Amino acid sequence: CASSSNSREKLFF. This chain connects TRBV5-1 to TRBJ1-4; D is undetermined. In germline, CDR1 is SGHRS, CDR2 YFSETQ. There are 13 residues in the CDR3. V was cut by 3 bases and J by 8 bases, with 11 bases left in between.

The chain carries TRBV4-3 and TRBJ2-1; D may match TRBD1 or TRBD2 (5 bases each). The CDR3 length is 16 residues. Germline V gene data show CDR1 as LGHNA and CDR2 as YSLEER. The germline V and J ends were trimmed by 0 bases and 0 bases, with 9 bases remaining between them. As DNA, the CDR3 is TGCGCCAGCAGCCAAGATGGGGGAAACTCCTACAATGAGCAGTTCTTC. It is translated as CASSQDGGNSYNEQFF.

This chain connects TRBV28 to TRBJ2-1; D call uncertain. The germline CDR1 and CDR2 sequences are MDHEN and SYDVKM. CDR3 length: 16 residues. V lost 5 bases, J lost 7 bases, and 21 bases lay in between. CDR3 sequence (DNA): TGTGCCAGCAGTCCGCCAGGCCATTTAAGCCTTAATGAGCAGTTCTTC. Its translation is CASSPPGHLSLNEQFF.

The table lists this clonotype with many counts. CDR3 protein: CASKWSSRDEQFF. CDR3 nucleotides: TGTGCCAGCAAGTGGAGTTCTCGGGATGAGCAGTTCTTC. The chain couples TRBV6-1 to TRBJ2-1; D remains unclear. Germline CDR1 is MNHNS and CDR2 is SASEGT. V lost 7 bases, J lost 8 bases, and 15 bases lay in between. This CDR3 spans 13 amino acids.

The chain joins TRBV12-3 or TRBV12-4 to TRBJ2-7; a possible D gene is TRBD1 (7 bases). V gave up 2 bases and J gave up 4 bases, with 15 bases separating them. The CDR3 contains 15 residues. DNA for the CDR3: TGTGCCAGCAGTTTAAGGAGGGGGCGAGAATACGAGCAGTACTTC. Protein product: CASSLRRGREYEQYF.

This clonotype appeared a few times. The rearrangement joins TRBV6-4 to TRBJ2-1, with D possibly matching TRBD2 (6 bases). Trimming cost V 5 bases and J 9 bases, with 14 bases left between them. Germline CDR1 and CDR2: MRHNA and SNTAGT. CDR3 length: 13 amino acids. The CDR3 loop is CASSRDWSGEQFF. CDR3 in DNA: TGTGCCAGCAGTAGGGACTGGTCGGGTGAGCAGTTCTTC.

The CDR3 region has the DNA TGTGCCAGCAGCCAAGATCGGGGAACACTCACAGATACGCAGTATTTT. Translating gives CASSQDRGTLTDTQYF. The rearrangement joins TRBV14 to TRBJ2-3, with D possibly matching TRBD2 (5 bases). The CDR3 contains 16 residues. V shed 0 bases and J shed 2 bases, with 12 bases lying between them. Germline V gives CDR1 SGHDN, CDR2 FVKESK.

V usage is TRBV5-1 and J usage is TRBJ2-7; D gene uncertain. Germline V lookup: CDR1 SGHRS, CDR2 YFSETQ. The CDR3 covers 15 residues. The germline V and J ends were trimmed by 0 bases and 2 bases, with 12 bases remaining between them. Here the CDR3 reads CASSLAKGTPYEQYF. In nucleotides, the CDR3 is TGCGCCAGCAGCTTGGCCAAAGGTACCCCCTACGAGCAGTACTTC.

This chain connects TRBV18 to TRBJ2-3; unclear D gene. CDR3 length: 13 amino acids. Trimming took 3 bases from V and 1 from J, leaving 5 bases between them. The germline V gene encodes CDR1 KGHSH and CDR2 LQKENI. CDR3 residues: CASSPDRTDTQYF. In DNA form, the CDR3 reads TGTGCCAGCTCACCGGACCGCACAGATACGCAGTATTTT.

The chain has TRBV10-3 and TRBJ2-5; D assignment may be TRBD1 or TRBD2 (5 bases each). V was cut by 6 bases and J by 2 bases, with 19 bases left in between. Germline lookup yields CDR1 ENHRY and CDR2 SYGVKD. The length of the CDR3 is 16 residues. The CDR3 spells CAISVHRNRGQETQYF. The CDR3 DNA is TGTGCCATCAGCGTTCACAGGAACCGAGGGCAAGAGACCCAGTACTTC.

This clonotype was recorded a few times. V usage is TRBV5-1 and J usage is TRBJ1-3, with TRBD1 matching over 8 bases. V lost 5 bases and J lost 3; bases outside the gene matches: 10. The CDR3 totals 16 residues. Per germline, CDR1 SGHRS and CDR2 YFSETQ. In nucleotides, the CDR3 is TGCGCCAGCAGTTTCGGACAGGGCGTCTTTGGAAACACCATATATTTT. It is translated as CASSFGQGVFGNTIYF.

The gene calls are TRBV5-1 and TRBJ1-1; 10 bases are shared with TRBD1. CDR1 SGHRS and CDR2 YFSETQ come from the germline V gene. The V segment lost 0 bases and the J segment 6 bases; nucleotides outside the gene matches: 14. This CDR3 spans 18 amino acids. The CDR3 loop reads CASSLGQGAQIQGAEAFF. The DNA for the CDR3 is TGCGCCAGCAGCTTGGGACAGGGGGCGCAAATTCAAGGCGCTGAAGCTTTCTTT.

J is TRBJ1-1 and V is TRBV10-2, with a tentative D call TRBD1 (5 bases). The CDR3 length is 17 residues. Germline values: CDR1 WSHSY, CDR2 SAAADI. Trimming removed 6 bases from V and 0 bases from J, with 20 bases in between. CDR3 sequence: CASSRDRQFRMNTEAFF. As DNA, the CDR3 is TGCGCCAGCAGCCGCGATCGACAGTTCCGCATGAACACTGAAGCTTTCTTT.

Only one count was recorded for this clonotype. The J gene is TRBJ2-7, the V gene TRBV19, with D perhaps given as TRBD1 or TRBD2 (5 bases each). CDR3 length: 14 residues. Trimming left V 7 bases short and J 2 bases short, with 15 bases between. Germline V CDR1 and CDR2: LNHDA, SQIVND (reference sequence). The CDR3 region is CASTRRDGPYEQYF. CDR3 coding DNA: TGTGCCAGTACCCGCCGGGACGGCCCCTACGAGCAGTACTTC.

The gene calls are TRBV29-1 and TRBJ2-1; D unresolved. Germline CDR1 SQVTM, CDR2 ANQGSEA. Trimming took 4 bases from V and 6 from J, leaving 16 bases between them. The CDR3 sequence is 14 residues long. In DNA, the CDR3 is TGCAGCGTTGTAAACCTCCTCGCCATCAATGAGCAGTTCTTC. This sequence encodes CSVVNLLAINEQFF.

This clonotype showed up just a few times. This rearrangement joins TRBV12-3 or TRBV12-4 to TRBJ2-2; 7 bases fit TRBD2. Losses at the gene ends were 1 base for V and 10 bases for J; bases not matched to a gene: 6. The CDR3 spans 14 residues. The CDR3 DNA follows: TGTGCCAGCAGTTTAGGGACTAGGGGCGCGGAGCTGTTTTTT. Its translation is CASSLGTRGAELFF.

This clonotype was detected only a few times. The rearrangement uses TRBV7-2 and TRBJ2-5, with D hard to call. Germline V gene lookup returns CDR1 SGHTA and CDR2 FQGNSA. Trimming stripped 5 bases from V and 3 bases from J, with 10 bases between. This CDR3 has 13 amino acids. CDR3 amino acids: CASSPRMKETQYF. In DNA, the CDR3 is TGTGCCAGCAGCCCAAGGATGAAAGAGACCCAGTACTTC.

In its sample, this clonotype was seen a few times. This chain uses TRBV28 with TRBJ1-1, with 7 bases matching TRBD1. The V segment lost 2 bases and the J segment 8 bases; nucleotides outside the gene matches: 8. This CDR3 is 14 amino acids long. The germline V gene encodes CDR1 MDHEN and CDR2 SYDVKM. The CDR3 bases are TGTGCCAGCAGTTTAGCGACAGGGCGGAGGGAAGCTTTCTTT. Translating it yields CASSLATGRREAFF.

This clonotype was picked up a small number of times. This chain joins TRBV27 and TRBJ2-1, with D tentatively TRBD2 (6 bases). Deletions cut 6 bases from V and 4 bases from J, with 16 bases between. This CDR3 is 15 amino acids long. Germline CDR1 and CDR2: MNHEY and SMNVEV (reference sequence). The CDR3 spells CASRHALASYNEQFF. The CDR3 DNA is TGTGCCAGCAGACACGCCCTAGCGTCGTACAATGAGCAGTTCTTC.

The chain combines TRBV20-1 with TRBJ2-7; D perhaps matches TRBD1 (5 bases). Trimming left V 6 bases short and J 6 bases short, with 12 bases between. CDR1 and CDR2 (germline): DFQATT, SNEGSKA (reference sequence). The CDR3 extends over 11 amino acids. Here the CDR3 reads CSAQQGTEQYF. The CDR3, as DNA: TGCAGTGCCCAGCAGGGTACCGAGCAGTACTTC.

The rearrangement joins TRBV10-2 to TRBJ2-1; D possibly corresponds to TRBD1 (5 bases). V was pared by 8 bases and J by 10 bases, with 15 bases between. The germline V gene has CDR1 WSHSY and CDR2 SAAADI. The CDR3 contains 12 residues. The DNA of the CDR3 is TGCGCCAGCCAGGGCTCCTGGGTAGAGCAGTTCTTC. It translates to CASQGSWVEQFF.

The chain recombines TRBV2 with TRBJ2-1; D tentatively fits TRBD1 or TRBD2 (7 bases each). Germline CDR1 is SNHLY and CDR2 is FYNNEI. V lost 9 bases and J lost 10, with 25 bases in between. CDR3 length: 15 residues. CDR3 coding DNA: TGTGCCAGGGGGAGGGAGGGGGCCCCGGTAGGAGAGCAGTTCTTC. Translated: CARGREGAPVGEQFF.

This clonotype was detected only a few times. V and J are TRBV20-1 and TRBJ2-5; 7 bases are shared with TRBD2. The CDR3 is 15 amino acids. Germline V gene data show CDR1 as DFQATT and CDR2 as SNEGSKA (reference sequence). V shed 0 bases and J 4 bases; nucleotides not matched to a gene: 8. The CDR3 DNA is TGCAGTGCTAGAGATATTGGGAGGGCCTCAGAGACCCAGTACTTC. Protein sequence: CSARDIGRASETQYF.

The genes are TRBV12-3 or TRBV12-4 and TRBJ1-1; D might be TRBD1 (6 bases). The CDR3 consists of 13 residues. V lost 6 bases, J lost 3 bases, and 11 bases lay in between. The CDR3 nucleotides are TGTGCCAGCAGCAAGGACAGATACACTGAAGCTTTCTTT. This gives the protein CASSKDRYTEAFF.